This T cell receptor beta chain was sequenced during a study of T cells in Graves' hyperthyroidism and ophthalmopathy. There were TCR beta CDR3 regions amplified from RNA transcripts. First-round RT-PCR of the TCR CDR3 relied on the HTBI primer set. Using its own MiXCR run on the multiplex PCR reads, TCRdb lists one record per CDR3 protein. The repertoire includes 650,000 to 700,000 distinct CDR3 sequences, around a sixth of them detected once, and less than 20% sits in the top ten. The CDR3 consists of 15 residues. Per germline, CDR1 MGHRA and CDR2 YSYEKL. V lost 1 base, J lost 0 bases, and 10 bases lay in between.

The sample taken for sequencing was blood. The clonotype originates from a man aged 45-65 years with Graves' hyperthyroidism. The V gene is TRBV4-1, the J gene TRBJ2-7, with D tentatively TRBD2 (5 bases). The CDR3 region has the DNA TGCGCCAGCAGCCAAGCGGTCGGGGTCTCCTACGAGCAGTACTTC. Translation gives CASSQAVGVSYEQYF.